The entry below describes one TCR beta chain. Its cognate antigen is unknown. Losses at the gene ends were 5 bases for V and 7 bases for J; bases not matched to a gene: 11. This CDR3 is 15 amino acids long. These data belong to a study of blood T cells in healthy people across ages. On the study more broadly: Capture via template switching afforded approximately one barcoded beta molecule per two T cells. Study outcomes and limitations: A roughly linear age-dependent decrease characterized TCR beta diversity per million T cells.

Then a second PCR, running roughly 7 to 11 cycles, was carried out with a sample-barcoded 5' primer and a J-beta primer mix. TCRdb re-called the 5' RACE reads with MiXCR, one entry per CDR3 protein. The table lists roughly 1,300,000 distinct CDR3 sequences, almost 60% of them singletons, with 6.7% in the top ten. The sequencing input was blood. The sequence was collected from a man between 18 and 29 years old in good health. This chain uses TRBV12-3 or TRBV12-4 with TRBJ1-2, with 9 nucleotides matching TRBD1. Here the CDR3 reads CASSGQQGALSGYTF. The CDR3 DNA follows: TGTGCCAGCAGTGGACAACAGGGGGCACTGAGTGGCTACACCTTC.